This T cell receptor (beta chain) originates from a study of vaccination and CD4 T cells after COVID-19. Study-level background: Every culture used as a control got a CEFX pool, an HIV-1 Nef pool, or no peptide.

An Oncomine TCR Beta short-read assay was used to sequence the DNA from cultured CD4+ T cells. The authors extracted genomic DNA from cultured CD4+ T cells. TCRdb passed the PCR reads through MiXCR, listing each CDR3 protein once. The data show thousands of distinct CDR3 sequences, with just under 50% seen just once and 56% held by the top ten. The treatment: approximately nine-day PBMC culture with coronavirus spike peptide pools or control peptides (ViraFEST assay). Those CD4+ T cells from the unexposed donor predate the COVID-19 pandemic (2011-2018). Negative selection purified CD4+ T cells after less than 12 days of culture. This clonotype was seen a single time. Its target is not known. This TCR derives from a human donor in good health. The sequencing sample was made of CD4+ T cells from blood, cultured in vitro.

The CDR3 DNA reads as TGCGCCAGCAGCTTATACGGAGATTACGAGCAGTACTTC. Encoded protein: CASSLYGDYEQYF. The rearrangement uses TRBV5-1 and TRBJ2-7; D is undetermined. The CDR3 loop spans 13 amino acids. Trimming shortened V by 2 bases and J by 4 bases, and 10 bases separated the two germline ends. Germline-derived CDR1 and CDR2 are SGHRS and YFSETQ.